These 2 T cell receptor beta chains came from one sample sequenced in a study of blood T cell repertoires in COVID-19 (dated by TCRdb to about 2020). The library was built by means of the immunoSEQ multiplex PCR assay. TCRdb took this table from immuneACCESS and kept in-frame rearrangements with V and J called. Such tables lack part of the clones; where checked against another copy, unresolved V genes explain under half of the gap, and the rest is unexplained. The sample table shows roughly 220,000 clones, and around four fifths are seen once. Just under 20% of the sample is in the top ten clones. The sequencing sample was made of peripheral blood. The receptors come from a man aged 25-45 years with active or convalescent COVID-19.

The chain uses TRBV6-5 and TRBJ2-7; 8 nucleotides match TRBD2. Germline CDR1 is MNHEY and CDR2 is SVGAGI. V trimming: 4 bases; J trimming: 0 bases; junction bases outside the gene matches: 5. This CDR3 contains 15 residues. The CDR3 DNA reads TGTGCCAGCAGTTCCTTTAGCGGGAACTCCTACGAGCAGTACTTC. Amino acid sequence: CASSSFSGNSYEQYF.

The CDR3 DNA reads TGCGCCAGCAGCCAAGGACGACTAGCGGGAGGGGGGGATGAGCAGTTCTTC. Translating gives CASSQGRLAGGGDEQFF. The rearrangement uses TRBV4-1 and TRBJ2-1; 14 bases are a match to TRBD2. Unmatched junction bases numbered 7, after V lost 1 base and J lost 8 bases. There are 17 residues in the CDR3. Germline loops: CDR1 MGHRA, CDR2 YSYEKL.